This T cell receptor beta chain was sequenced during a study of early T cells in non-severe SARS-CoV-2 infection. Study background: Sequencing was performed on bulk RNA from unsorted whole blood, leaving chains unpaired. Findings of the study overall: Database matching using VDJdb favored anti-spike CD8 responses, with private and CD4 specificities left missing.

Of note for this clonotype: What it binds is not known.

The library protocol tagged individual cDNA molecules with unique molecular identifiers. TCRdb passed the 5' RACE reads through MiXCR, listing each CDR3 protein once. The data hold 65,000 to 70,000 distinct CDR3 sequences, with 9% to 15% observed a single time. Germline V gene lookup returns CDR1 DFQATT and CDR2 SNEGSKA (reference sequence). V dropped 6 bases and J dropped 2 bases, with 13 bases sitting between them. The CDR3 has 13 residues. V gene TRBV20-1 combines with J gene TRBJ2-5, with D possibly TRBD2 on 6 matching bases. The sequence was obtained from an adult who was a healthcare worker with PCR-confirmed SARS-CoV-2 infection or an uninfected control (not recorded which). The sequenced material came from whole blood. The CDR3 here is CSAPSAGQETQYF. CDR3 in DNA: TGCAGTGCCCCCTCCGCGGGACAAGAGACCCAGTACTTC.